Here is one T cell receptor (beta chain) with its context. The antigen remains undetermined. The CDR3 end falls 3 residues outside the read, so it is completed with the germline J gene. Germline assignment: CDR1 SEHNR and CDR2 FQNEAQ (reference sequence). The V gene lost 5 bases and the J gene lost 4 bases, with 11 bases spanning the gap. The CDR3 runs to 13 residues. The assay was immunoSEQ multiplex PCR, and TCRdb's table has in-frame clones only and misses some. Reported are 50,000 to 65,000 clones; the ten largest clones contain 0.83%. This entry belongs to a study of Tregs in tolerant kidney transplant recipients. Findings and caveats of the study: Biological reproducibility was not directly addressed in this study. Tregs expanded with activated donor B cells seemed most donor-specific. In tolerant patients, donor-specific Tregs outgrew total Tregs, suggesting antigen-driven expansion. Changing PCR primers prevented nucleotide comparison between some patients' samples.

Sample: CD4+ T cells from blood, taken before the transplant. This TCR derives from a human donor who received a combined kidney and bone marrow transplant. V gene TRBV7-9 combines with J gene TRBJ1-2; no definite D call. Incomplete CDR3 DNA: TGTGCCAGCAGCAGCAGCGTAAGCTATGGC. As protein: CASSSSVSYG. The whole CDR3 sequence is CASSSSVSYGYTF.